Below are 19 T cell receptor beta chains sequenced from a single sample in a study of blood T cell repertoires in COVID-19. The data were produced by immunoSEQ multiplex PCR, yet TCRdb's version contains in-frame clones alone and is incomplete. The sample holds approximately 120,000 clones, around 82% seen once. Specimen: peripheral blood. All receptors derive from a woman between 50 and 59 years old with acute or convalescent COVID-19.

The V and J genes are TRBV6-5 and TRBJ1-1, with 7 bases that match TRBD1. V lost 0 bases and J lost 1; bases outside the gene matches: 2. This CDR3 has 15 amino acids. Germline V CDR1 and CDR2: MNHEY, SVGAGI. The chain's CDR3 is CASSYSDRWNTEAFF. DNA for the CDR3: TGTGCCAGCAGTTACTCGGACAGGTGGAACACTGAAGCTTTCTTT.

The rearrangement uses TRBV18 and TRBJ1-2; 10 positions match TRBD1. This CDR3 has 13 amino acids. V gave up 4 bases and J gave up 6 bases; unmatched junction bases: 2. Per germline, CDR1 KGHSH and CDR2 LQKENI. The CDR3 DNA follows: TGTGCCAGCTCACTGGGGACAGGGGATGGCTACACCTTC. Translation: CASSLGTGDGYTF. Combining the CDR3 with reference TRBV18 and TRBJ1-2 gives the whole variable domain NAGVMQNPRHLVRRRGQEARLRCSPMKGHSHVYWYRQLPEEGLKFMVYLQKENIIDESGMPKERFSAEFPKEGPSILRIQQVVRGDSAAYFCASSLGTGDGYTFGSGTRLTVV.

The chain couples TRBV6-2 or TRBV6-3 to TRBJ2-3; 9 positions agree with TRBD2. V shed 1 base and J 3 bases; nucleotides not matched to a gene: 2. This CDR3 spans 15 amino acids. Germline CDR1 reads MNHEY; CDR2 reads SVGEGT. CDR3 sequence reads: CASSYWGLATDTQYF. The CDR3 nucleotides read TGTGCCAGCAGTTACTGGGGACTAGCTACAGATACGCAGTATTTT.

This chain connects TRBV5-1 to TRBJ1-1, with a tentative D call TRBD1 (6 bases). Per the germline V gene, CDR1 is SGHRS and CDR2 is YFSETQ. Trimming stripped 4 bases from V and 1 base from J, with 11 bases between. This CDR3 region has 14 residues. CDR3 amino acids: CASSPATGNTEAFF. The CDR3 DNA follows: TGCGCCAGCAGCCCCGCGACAGGGAACACTGAAGCTTTCTTT. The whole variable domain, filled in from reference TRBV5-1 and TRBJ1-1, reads KAGVTQTPRYLIKTRGQQVTLSCSPISGHRSVSWYQQTPGQGLQFLFEYFSETQRNKGNFPGRFSGRQFSNSRSEMNVSTLELGDSALYLCASSPATGNTEAFFGQGTRLTVV.

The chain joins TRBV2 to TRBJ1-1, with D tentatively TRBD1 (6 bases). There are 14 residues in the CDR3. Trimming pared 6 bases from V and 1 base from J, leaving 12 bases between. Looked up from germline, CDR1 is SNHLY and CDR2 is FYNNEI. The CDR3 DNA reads TGTGCCAGCAGGGGGGGGCTTACGAACACTGAAGCTTTCTTT. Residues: CASRGGLTNTEAFF.

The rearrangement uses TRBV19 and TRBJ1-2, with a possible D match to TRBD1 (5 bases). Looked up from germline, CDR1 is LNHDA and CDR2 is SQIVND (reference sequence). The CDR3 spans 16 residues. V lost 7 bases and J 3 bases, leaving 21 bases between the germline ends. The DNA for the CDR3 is TGTGCCAGTAATAAAGACAGCGCCAAAGGGGACTATGGCTACACCTTC. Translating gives CASNKDSAKGDYGYTF.

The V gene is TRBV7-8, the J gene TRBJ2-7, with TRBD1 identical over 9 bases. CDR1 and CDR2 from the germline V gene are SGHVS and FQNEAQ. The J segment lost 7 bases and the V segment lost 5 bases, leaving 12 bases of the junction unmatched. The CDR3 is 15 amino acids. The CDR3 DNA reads TGTGCCAGCAGCCTGTACCGGGACAGGGCGGAAGAGCAGTACTTC. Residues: CASSLYRDRAEEQYF.

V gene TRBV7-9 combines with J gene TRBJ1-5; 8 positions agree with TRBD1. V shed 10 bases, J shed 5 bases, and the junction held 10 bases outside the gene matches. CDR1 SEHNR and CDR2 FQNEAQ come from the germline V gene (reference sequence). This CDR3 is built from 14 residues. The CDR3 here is CAILDRVRDQPQHF. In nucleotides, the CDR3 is TGTGCCATTCTGGACAGGGTAAGGGATCAGCCCCAGCATTTT.

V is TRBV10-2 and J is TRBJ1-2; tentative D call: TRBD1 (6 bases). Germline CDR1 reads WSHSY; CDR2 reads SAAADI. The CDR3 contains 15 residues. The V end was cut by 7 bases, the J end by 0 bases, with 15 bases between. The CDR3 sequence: CASTIGGAPNYGYTF. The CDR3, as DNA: TGCGCCAGCACAATTGGGGGGGCTCCTAACTATGGCTACACCTTC.

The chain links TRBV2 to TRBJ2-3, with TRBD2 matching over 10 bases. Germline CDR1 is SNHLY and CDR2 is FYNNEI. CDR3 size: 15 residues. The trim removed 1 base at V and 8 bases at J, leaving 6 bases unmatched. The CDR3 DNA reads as TGTGCCAGCAGTGAAGGAGCGGGGGGGCCGGGTACGCAGTATTTT. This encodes CASSEGAGGPGTQYF.

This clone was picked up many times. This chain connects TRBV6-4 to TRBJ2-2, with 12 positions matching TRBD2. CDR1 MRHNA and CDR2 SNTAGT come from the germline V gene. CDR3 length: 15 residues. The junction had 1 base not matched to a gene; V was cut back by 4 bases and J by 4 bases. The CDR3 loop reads CASSASGGATGELFF. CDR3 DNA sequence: TGTGCCAGCAGTGCTAGCGGGGGGGCCACCGGGGAGCTGTTTTTT.

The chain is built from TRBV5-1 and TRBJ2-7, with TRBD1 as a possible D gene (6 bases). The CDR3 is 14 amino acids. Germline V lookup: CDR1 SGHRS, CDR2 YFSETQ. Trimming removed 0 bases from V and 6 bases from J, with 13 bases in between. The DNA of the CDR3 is TGCGCCAGCAGCTTGGGGACAGCCCTCGGCGAGCAGTACTTC. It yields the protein CASSLGTALGEQYF.

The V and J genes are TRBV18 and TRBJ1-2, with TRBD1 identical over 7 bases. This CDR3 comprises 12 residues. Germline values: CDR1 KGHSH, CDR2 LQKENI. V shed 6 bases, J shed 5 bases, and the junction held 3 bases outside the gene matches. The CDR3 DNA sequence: TGTGCCAGCTCGCCGACAGGGTATGGCTACACCTTC. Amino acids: CASSPTGYGYTF.

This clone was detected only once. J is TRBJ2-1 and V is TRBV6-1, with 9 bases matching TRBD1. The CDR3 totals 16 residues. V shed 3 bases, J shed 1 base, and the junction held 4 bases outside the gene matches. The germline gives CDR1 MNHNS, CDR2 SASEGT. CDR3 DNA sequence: TGTGCCAGCAGTGAGCCGGGACAGGGTTCCTACAATGAGCAGTTCTTC. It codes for CASSEPGQGSYNEQFF.

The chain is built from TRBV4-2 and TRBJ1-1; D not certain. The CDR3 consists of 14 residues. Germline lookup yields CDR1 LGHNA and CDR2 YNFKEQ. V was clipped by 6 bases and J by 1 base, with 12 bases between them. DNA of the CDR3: TGTGCCAGCAGTCGGACGGAGGAGAACACTGAAGCTTTCTTT. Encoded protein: CASSRTEENTEAFF.

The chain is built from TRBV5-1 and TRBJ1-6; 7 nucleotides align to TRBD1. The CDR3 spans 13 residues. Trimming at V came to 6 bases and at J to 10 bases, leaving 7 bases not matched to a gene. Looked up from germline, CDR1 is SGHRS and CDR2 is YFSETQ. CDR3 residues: CASTRGERSPLHF. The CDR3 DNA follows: TGCGCCAGCACCAGGGGGGAACGGTCACCCCTCCACTTT.

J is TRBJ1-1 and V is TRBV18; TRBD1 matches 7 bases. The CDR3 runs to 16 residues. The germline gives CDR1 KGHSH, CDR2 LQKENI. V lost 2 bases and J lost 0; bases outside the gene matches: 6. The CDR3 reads CASSPNSGQLNTEAFF. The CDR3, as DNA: TGTGCCAGCTCACCAAATTCGGGACAGCTGAACACTGAAGCTTTCTTT.

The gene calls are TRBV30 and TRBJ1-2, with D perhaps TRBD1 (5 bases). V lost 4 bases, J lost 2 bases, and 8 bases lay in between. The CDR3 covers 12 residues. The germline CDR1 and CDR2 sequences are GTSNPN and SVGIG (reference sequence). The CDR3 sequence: CAWMGGNYGYTF. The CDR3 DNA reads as TGTGCCTGGATGGGGGGAAACTATGGCTACACCTTC.

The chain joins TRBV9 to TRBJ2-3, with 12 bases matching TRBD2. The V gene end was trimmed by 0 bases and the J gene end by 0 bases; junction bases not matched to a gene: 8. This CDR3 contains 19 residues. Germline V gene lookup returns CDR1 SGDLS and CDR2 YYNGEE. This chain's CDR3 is CASSVATSGGITSTDTQYF. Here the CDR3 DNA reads TGTGCCAGCAGCGTAGCTACTAGCGGGGGGATCACTAGCACAGATACGCAGTATTTT. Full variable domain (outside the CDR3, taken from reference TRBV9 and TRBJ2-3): DSGVTQTPKHLITATGQRVTLRCSPRSGDLSVYWYQQSLDQGLQFLIQYYNGEERAKGNILERFSAQQFPDLHSELNLSSLELGDSALYFCASSVATSGGITSTDTQYFGPGTRLTVL.